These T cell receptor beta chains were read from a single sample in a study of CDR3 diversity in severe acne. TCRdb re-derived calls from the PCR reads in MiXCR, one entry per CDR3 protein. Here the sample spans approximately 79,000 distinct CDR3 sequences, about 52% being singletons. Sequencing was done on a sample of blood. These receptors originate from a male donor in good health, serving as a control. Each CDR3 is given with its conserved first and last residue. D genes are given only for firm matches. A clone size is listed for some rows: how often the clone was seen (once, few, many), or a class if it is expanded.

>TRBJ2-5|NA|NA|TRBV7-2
TGTGCCAGCAGCTTAGTGGACCTGGGTGAGACCCAGTACTTC
CASSLVDLGETQYF
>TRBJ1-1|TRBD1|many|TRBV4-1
TGCGCCAGCAGCCAAGTTTGGGGACAGGGGGAGTGGAACACTGAAGCTTTCTTT
CASSQVWGQGEWNTEAFF
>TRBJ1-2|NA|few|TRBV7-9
TGTGCCAGCAGCTTACACAGGACCCATGGCTACACCTTC
CASSLHRTHGYTF
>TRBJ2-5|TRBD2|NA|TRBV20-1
TGCAGTGCCGTAGCGGGAGGGGAGACCCAGTACTTC
CSAVAGGETQYF
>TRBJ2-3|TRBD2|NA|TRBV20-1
TGCAGTGCTAGGTCTGCGGGAGCGGGAGGGCCAACAGATACGCAGTATTTT
CSARSAGAGGPTDTQYF
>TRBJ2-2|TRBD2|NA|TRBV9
TGTGCCAGCAGCGTAGATGCGGGAGCCGGGGAGCTGTTTTTT
CASSVDAGAGELFF
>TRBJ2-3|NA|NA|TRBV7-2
TGTGCCAGCAGCTTAAGCCCTAGAGATACGCAGTATTTT
CASSLSPRDTQYF
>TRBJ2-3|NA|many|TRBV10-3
TGTGCCATCAGTGGCGAAGGCGGGGGCCTTAGCACAGATACGCAGTATTTT
CAISGEGGGLSTDTQYF
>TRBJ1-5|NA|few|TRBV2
TGTGCCAGCAGATACAGTGATAATAGCAATCAGCCCCAGCATTTT
CASRYSDNSNQPQHF
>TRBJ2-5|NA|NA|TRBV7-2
TGTGCCAGCAGCTTAGGGGCAGGGGCCCCACCCCTAGAGACCCAGTACTTC
CASSLGAGAPPLETQYF
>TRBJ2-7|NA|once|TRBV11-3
TGTGCCAGCAGCTTACGCGAGAACGAGCAGTACTTC
CASSLRENEQYF
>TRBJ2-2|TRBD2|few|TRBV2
TGTGCCAGCAGGAAACTAGCGGCAGACCTGAACACCGGGGAGCTGTTTTTT
CASRKLAADLNTGELFF
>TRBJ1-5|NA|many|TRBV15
TGTGCCACCAGCAGAGATACGGGGGCTGGTCAGCCCCAGCATTTT
CATSRDTGAGQPQHF
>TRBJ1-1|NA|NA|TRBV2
TGTGCCAGCAGTTTCAATTTGGGGATGAACACTGAAGCTTTCTTT
CASSFNLGMNTEAFF
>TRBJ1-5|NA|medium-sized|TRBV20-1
TGCAGTGCTAGAGATGATGGGCAGGGTGGCGCTAATCAGCCCCAGCATTTT
CSARDDGQGGANQPQHF
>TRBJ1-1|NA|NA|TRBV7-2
TGTGCCAGCAGCTTTGGCCAGTCGAGTGAAGCTTTCTTT
CASSFGQSSEAFF
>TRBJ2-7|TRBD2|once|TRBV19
TGTGCCAGTATAGGACTAGCGGATAACACAGATACGCAGTACTTC
CASIGLADNTDTQYF
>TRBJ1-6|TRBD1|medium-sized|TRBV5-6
TGTGCCAGCAGCCGCGGGACAGGGGCCCTCGGGGATTCACCCCTCCACTTT
CASSRGTGALGDSPLHF
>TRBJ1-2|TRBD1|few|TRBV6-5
TGTGCCAGCAGTTCCACGGACAGGGGCTATGGCTACACCTTC
CASSSTDRGYGYTF
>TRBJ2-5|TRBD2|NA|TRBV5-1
TGCGCCAGCAGCTTGACGGGAGGCGGAGAGACCCAGTACTTC
CASSLTGGGETQYF
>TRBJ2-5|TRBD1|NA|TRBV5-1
TGCGCCAGCAGCCGTAGGACAGGGAGCTGGGAGACCCAGTACTTC
CASSRRTGSWETQYF
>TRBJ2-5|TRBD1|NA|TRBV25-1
TGTGCCAGCAGCCAAGCCGGGACAGGGCTAGAGACCCAGTACTTC
CASSQAGTGLETQYF
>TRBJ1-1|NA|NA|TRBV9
TGTGCCAGCAGCGTTGGGACTGTGGACAATGAAGCTTTCTTT
CASSVGTVDNEAFF
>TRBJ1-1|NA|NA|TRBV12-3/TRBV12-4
TGTGCCAGCAGACCGACCCAAAGCACTGAAGCTTTCTTT
CASRPTQSTEAFF
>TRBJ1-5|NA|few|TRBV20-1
TGCAGTGGAGGGGAGCCAAATCAGCCCCAGCATTTT
CSGGEPNQPQHF
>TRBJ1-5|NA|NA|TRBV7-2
TGTGCCAGCAGTCCTCGCACCGGGGCGACCCTGGTTGGGAATCAGCCCCAGCATTTT
CASSPRTGATLVGNQPQHF
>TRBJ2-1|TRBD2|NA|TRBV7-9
TGTGCCAGCAGCTCGGGACTAGCGGGACTCAGTGAGCAGTTCTTC
CASSSGLAGLSEQFF
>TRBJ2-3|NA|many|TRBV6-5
TGTGCCAGCAGTTACTCGAGGGGAGATACGCAGTATTTT
CASSYSRGDTQYF
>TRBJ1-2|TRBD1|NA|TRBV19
TGTGCCAGTAGTGCGCAGGGGGAGACTAACTATGGCTACACCTTC
CASSAQGETNYGYTF
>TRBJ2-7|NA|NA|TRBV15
TGTGCCACCAGCATCACGGGACCGGGCTACGAGCAGTACTTC
CATSITGPGYEQYF
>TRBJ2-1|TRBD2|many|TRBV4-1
TGCGCCAGCAGCCAAGTTAGCGGGCGAGACAATGAGCAGTTCTTC
CASSQVSGRDNEQFF
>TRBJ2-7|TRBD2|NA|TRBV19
TGTGCCACCGGGCTAGCGGGAGGGGTAGACTACGAGCAGTACTTC
CATGLAGGVDYEQYF
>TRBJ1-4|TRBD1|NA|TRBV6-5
TGTGCCAGCAGCTACTCGGGACAGGGATGGCTGTTTTTT
CASSYSGQGWLFF
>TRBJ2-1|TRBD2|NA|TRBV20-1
TGCAGTGCTAGAGAAGAGGGGACTACCAATGAGCAGTTCTTC
CSAREEGTTNEQFF
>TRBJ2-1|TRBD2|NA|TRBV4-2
TGTGCCAGCAGCCAAGAGACCCTAGCGGGGGGTTACAATGAGCAGTTCTTC
CASSQETLAGGYNEQFF
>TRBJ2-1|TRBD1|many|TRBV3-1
TGTGCCAGCAGCCAAGTCGAGGGGGCGGCGTTCTTC
CASSQVEGAAFF
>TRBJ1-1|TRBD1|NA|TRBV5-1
TGCGCCAGCAGCCCGCAAACCGGGACAGCGAACACTGAAGCTTTCTTT
CASSPQTGTANTEAFF
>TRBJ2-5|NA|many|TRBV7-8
TGTGCCAGCAGCCCGGACTTAGGAGAGACCCAGTACTTC
CASSPDLGETQYF
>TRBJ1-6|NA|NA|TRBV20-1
TGCAGTGCGTGGGTCGGGGATTCACCCCTCCACTTT
CSAWVGDSPLHF
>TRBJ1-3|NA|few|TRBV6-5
TGTGCCAGCAGCTTAGATCAAACAGCAAACACCATATATTTT
CASSLDQTANTIYF
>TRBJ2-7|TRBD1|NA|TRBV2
TGTGCCAGCGTGATGATACAGGGGTGGTTCGAGCAGTACTTC
CASVMIQGWFEQYF
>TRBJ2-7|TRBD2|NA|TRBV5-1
TGCGCCAGCAGCTTGTTGGTAGCGGGGGACGAGCAGTACTTC
CASSLLVAGDEQYF
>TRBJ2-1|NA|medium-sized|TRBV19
TGTGCCAGTAGTATCGGCGGGGCCTACAATGAGCAGTTCTTC
CASSIGGAYNEQFF
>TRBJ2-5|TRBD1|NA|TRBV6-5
TGTGCCAGCAGTTTAGGACAGGGTCGGGGAGAGACCCAGTACTTC
CASSLGQGRGETQYF
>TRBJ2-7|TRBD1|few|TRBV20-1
TGCAGTGCAAGGGACAGGGGGCTAGTTGAGCAGTACTTC
CSARDRGLVEQYF
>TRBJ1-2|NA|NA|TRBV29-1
TGCAGCGTTGATAACTATGGCTACACCTTC
CSVDNYGYTF
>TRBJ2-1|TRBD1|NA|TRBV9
TGTGCCAGCATCCCAACCACGACAGGGGGCGGCGATGAGCAGTTCTTC
CASIPTTTGGGDEQFF
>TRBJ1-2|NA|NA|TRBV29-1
TGCAGCGTCGGGACGTCTAACTATGGCTACACCTTC
CSVGTSNYGYTF
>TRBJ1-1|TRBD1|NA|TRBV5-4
TGTGCCAGCAGCTCGTTACGACAGGGTATGGCTTTCTTT
CASSSLRQGMAFF
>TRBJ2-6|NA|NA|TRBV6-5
TGTGCCAGCAGGTGGGCCAACGTCCTGACTTTC
CASRWANVLTF
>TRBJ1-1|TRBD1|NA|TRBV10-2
TGCGCCAGCAGTGACCACAGACAGGGGATGAACACTGAAGCTTTCTTT
CASSDHRQGMNTEAFF
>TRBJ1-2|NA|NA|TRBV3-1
TGTGCCAGCAGCCAAGTCCAGAGTGGCTATGGCTACACCTTC
CASSQVQSGYGYTF